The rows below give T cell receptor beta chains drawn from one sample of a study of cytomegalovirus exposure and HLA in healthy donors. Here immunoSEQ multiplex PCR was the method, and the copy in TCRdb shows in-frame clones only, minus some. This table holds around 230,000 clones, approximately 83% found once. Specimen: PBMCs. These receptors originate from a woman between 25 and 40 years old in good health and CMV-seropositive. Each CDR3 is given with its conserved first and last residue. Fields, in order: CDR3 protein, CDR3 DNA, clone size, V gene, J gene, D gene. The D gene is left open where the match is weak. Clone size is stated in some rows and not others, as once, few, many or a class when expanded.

CDR3aa: CASSDREDRGYTF
CDR3nt: TGTGCCAGCTCAGACAGGGAGGATCGTGGCTACACCTTC
abundance: NA
v_gene: TRBV27
j_gene: TRBJ1-2
d_gene: TRBD1

CDR3aa: CASSLEGGFTGELFF
CDR3nt: TGCGCCAGCAGCTTGGAAGGCGGGTTTACCGGGGAGCTGTTTTTT
abundance: NA
v_gene: TRBV5-1
j_gene: TRBJ2-2
d_gene: NA

CDR3aa: CASSEQMGQGLGTQYF
CDR3nt: TGTGCCAGCAGTGAACAGATGGGGCAGGGCCTCGGGACCCAGTACTTC
abundance: NA
v_gene: TRBV25-1
j_gene: TRBJ2-5
d_gene: NA

CDR3aa: CASRGVHYGYTF
CDR3nt: TGTGCCAGTAGAGGGGTTCACTATGGCTACACCTTC
abundance: NA
v_gene: TRBV19
j_gene: TRBJ1-2
d_gene: NA

CDR3aa: CASSQASLRTNEKLFF
CDR3nt: TGTGCCAGCAGCCAAGCTTCTCTTCGGACTAATGAAAAACTGTTTTTT
abundance: few
v_gene: TRBV14
j_gene: TRBJ1-4
d_gene: NA

CDR3aa: CASSLSVQLAGNTIYF
CDR3nt: TGTGCCAGCAGTTTATCCGTCCAGTTGGCTGGAAACACCATATATTTT
abundance: NA
v_gene: TRBV27
j_gene: TRBJ1-3
d_gene: NA

CDR3aa: CASSLGTAPGELFF
CDR3nt: TGTGCCAGCAGCTTAGGGACTGCCCCTGGGGAGCTGTTTTTT
abundance: NA
v_gene: TRBV5-5
j_gene: TRBJ2-2
d_gene: NA

CDR3aa: CASSTTGGSSSGTGELFF
CDR3nt: TGTGCCAGCAGTACGACAGGGGGCTCTTCGTCGGGCACCGGGGAGCTGTTTTTT
abundance: NA
v_gene: TRBV28
j_gene: TRBJ2-2
d_gene: TRBD1

CDR3aa: CASSYTAFSSYNEQFF
CDR3nt: TGTGCCAGCAGTTACACCGCATTTAGCTCCTACAATGAGCAGTTCTTC
abundance: NA
v_gene: TRBV6-6
j_gene: TRBJ2-1
d_gene: NA

CDR3aa: CASSVQTNTEAFF
CDR3nt: TGCGCCAGCAGCGTACAAACGAACACTGAAGCTTTCTTT
abundance: NA
v_gene: TRBV4-1
j_gene: TRBJ1-1
d_gene: NA

CDR3aa: CASSLMTGQETQYF
CDR3nt: TGTGCCAGCAGTTTAATGACAGGGCAAGAGACCCAGTACTTC
abundance: NA
v_gene: TRBV27
j_gene: TRBJ2-5
d_gene: TRBD1

CDR3aa: CASNRDRESVQPQHF
CDR3nt: TGTGCCAGCAATCGGGACAGGGAGTCTGTACAGCCCCAGCATTTT
abundance: NA
v_gene: TRBV2
j_gene: TRBJ1-5
d_gene: TRBD1

CDR3aa: CASRQEDRTTYEQYF
CDR3nt: TGTGCCAGCAGACAGGAGGACAGGACGACCTACGAGCAGTACTTC
abundance: NA
v_gene: TRBV6-4
j_gene: TRBJ2-7
d_gene: TRBD1

CDR3aa: CASTPYTGVGQYF
CDR3nt: TGTGCCAGCACCCCTTATACGGGAGTTGGGCAGTACTTC
abundance: NA
v_gene: TRBV7-9
j_gene: TRBJ2-7
d_gene: NA

CDR3aa: CASSVQVSSNQPQHF
CDR3nt: TGTGCCAGTAGTGTGCAGGTTTCTAGCAATCAGCCCCAGCATTTT
abundance: NA
v_gene: TRBV19
j_gene: TRBJ1-5
d_gene: NA

CDR3aa: CASSRSQGAMDEQFF
CDR3nt: TGCGCCAGCAGCCGTTCCCAGGGGGCAATGGATGAGCAGTTCTTC
abundance: NA
v_gene: TRBV5-1
j_gene: TRBJ2-1
d_gene: TRBD1

CDR3aa: CGYREGTEAFF
CDR3nt: TGCGGCTACAGGGAAGGGACTGAAGCTTTCTTT
abundance: NA
v_gene: TRBV29-1
j_gene: TRBJ1-1
d_gene: NA

CDR3aa: CASSPQGATNEKLFF
CDR3nt: TGTGCCAGCAGCCCGCAGGGGGCAACTAATGAAAAACTGTTTTTT
abundance: NA
v_gene: TRBV4-2
j_gene: TRBJ1-4
d_gene: TRBD1

CDR3aa: CASLGLYTYNEQFF
CDR3nt: TGTGCCAGCCTAGGACTATACACCTACAATGAGCAGTTCTTC
abundance: NA
v_gene: TRBV2
j_gene: TRBJ2-1
d_gene: NA

CDR3aa: CASSTGDRAPNEQFF
CDR3nt: TGTGCCAGCAGCACGGGGGACAGGGCCCCCAATGAGCAGTTCTTC
abundance: NA
v_gene: TRBV5-4
j_gene: TRBJ2-1
d_gene: TRBD1

CDR3aa: CASSIPGQGNTEAFF
CDR3nt: TGTGCCAGCAGTATACCGGGACAGGGGAACACTGAAGCTTTCTTT
abundance: NA
v_gene: TRBV2
j_gene: TRBJ1-1
d_gene: TRBD1

CDR3aa: CASSSTEGTEAFF
CDR3nt: TGTGCCAGCAGCTCTACAGAGGGCACTGAAGCTTTCTTT
abundance: NA
v_gene: TRBV11-1
j_gene: TRBJ1-1
d_gene: NA

CDR3aa: CASSIVGRTEAFF
CDR3nt: TGTGCCAGTAGTATTGTGGGGCGGACTGAAGCTTTCTTT
abundance: NA
v_gene: TRBV19
j_gene: TRBJ1-1
d_gene: NA

CDR3aa: CAWSVEGYTIYF
CDR3nt: TGTGCCTGGAGTGTGGAGGGATACACCATATATTTT
abundance: NA
v_gene: TRBV30
j_gene: TRBJ1-3
d_gene: NA

CDR3aa: CASSRPSRALWAFF
CDR3nt: TGTGCCAGCAGTCGGCCATCCAGGGCATTGTGGGCTTTCTTT
abundance: NA
v_gene: TRBV28
j_gene: TRBJ1-1
d_gene: NA

CDR3aa: CASQPGTSGSQHNEQFF
CDR3nt: TGCGCCAGCCAACCCGGGACTAGCGGGAGTCAACACAATGAGCAGTTCTTC
abundance: NA
v_gene: TRBV5-1
j_gene: TRBJ2-1
d_gene: TRBD2

CDR3aa: CASSPGLYEQYF
CDR3nt: TGTGCCAGCAGCCCCGGACTCTACGAGCAGTACTTC
abundance: NA
v_gene: TRBV7-8
j_gene: TRBJ2-7
d_gene: NA

CDR3aa: CASSYLTGVNEQFF
CDR3nt: TGTGCCAGCAGTTACCTGACAGGGGTCAATGAGCAGTTCTTC
abundance: NA
v_gene: TRBV6-5
j_gene: TRBJ2-1
d_gene: TRBD1

CDR3aa: CAWSGQLNTEAFF
CDR3nt: TGTGCCTGGAGTGGGCAGTTGAACACTGAAGCTTTCTTT
abundance: NA
v_gene: TRBV30
j_gene: TRBJ1-1
d_gene: NA

CDR3aa: CASSEAGGQSSFYGYTF
CDR3nt: TGTGCCAGCAGTGAAGCAGGGGGACAGTCGTCTTTCTATGGCTACACCTTC
abundance: NA
v_gene: TRBV6-1
j_gene: TRBJ1-2
d_gene: TRBD1

CDR3aa: CATSRDGGALGELFF
CDR3nt: TGTGCCACCAGCAGAGATGGCGGAGCACTCGGGGAGCTGTTTTTT
abundance: once
v_gene: TRBV15
j_gene: TRBJ2-2
d_gene: NA

CDR3aa: CASKTDRDYQPQHF
CDR3nt: TGTGCCAGCAAAACGGACAGGGACTATCAGCCCCAGCATTTT
abundance: NA
v_gene: TRBV2
j_gene: TRBJ1-5
d_gene: TRBD1

CDR3aa: CASSLGTGVAGNTIYF
CDR3nt: TGCGCCAGCAGCTTGGGGACAGGGGTGGCTGGAAACACCATATATTTT
abundance: NA
v_gene: TRBV5-1
j_gene: TRBJ1-3
d_gene: TRBD1

CDR3aa: CASSLVGGVSTEAFF
CDR3nt: TGTGCCAGCAGCTTAGTCGGGGGGGTAAGCACTGAAGCTTTCTTT
abundance: NA
v_gene: TRBV7-9
j_gene: TRBJ1-1
d_gene: NA

CDR3aa: CASKKQVGGEKLFF
CDR3nt: TGTGCCAGCAAAAAGCAGGTTGGCGGGGAAAAACTGTTTTTT
abundance: once
v_gene: TRBV2
j_gene: TRBJ1-4
d_gene: NA

CDR3aa: CASSEGLAGVGEQYF
CDR3nt: TGTGCCAGCAGTGAAGGTCTAGCGGGAGTAGGCGAGCAGTACTTC
abundance: NA
v_gene: TRBV2
j_gene: TRBJ2-7
d_gene: TRBD2

CDR3aa: CASSLNQEQFF
CDR3nt: TGTGCCAGCAGTTTAAATCAGGAGCAGTTCTTC
abundance: NA
v_gene: TRBV27
j_gene: TRBJ2-1
d_gene: NA

CDR3aa: CASSLSIFGLGGEQYF
CDR3nt: TGTGCCAGCAGTTTATCGATTTTCGGGCTAGGAGGGGAGCAGTACTTC
abundance: NA
v_gene: TRBV27
j_gene: TRBJ2-7
d_gene: NA

CDR3aa: CASSLERGTGELFF
CDR3nt: TGTGCCAGCAGCTTAGAACGGGGGACCGGGGAGCTGTTTTTT
abundance: NA
v_gene: TRBV11-2
j_gene: TRBJ2-2
d_gene: NA

CDR3aa: CASRTDSYEQYF
CDR3nt: TGTGCCAGCAGGACCGACAGTTACGAGCAGTACTTC
abundance: NA
v_gene: TRBV6-1
j_gene: TRBJ2-7
d_gene: NA

CDR3aa: CASSLQGQPQHF
CDR3nt: TGTGCCAGCAGCTTGCAGGGTCAGCCCCAGCATTTT
abundance: NA
v_gene: TRBV5-6
j_gene: TRBJ1-5
d_gene: NA

CDR3aa: CASSERKGLAGVLSGTQYF
CDR3nt: TGTGCCAGCAGTGAAAGAAAGGGACTAGCGGGAGTATTGTCGGGGACCCAGTACTTC
abundance: NA
v_gene: TRBV6-1
j_gene: TRBJ2-5
d_gene: TRBD2

CDR3aa: CASSVTGVGEKLFF
CDR3nt: TGTGCCAGTAGTGTCACAGGGGTGGGTGAAAAACTGTTTTTT
abundance: NA
v_gene: TRBV19
j_gene: TRBJ1-4
d_gene: TRBD1

CDR3aa: CASSEALGIPTDTQYF
CDR3nt: TGTGCCAGCAGTGAAGCGCTCGGGATTCCCACAGATACGCAGTATTTT
abundance: NA
v_gene: TRBV6-1
j_gene: TRBJ2-3
d_gene: NA

CDR3aa: CASSLASGSSGANVLTF
CDR3nt: TGTGCCAGCAGCTTAGCTAGCGGGAGCTCTGGGGCCAACGTCCTGACTTTC
abundance: NA
v_gene: TRBV7-9
j_gene: TRBJ2-6
d_gene: TRBD2

CDR3aa: CASSAQRADTQYF
CDR3nt: TGTGCCAGCAGTGCGCAGCGGGCAGATACGCAGTATTTT
abundance: NA
v_gene: TRBV2
j_gene: TRBJ2-3
d_gene: NA

CDR3aa: CASSATGVNEKLFF
CDR3nt: TGTGCCAGCAGCGCTACAGGGGTCAATGAAAAACTGTTTTTT
abundance: NA
v_gene: TRBV13
j_gene: TRBJ1-4
d_gene: TRBD1

CDR3aa: CASSHLGIGLAGAQETQYF
CDR3nt: TGTGCCAGCAGCCACTTGGGAATTGGGCTAGCGGGAGCCCAAGAGACCCAGTACTTC
abundance: NA
v_gene: TRBV27
j_gene: TRBJ2-5
d_gene: TRBD2

CDR3aa: CASSDQGSANEKLFF
CDR3nt: TGTGCCAGCAGTGATCAGGGGTCCGCTAATGAAAAACTGTTTTTT
abundance: NA
v_gene: TRBV27
j_gene: TRBJ1-4
d_gene: NA

CDR3aa: CASSLGTGEYEQYF
CDR3nt: TGTGCCAGCAGCCTCGGGACAGGGGAATACGAGCAGTACTTC
abundance: NA
v_gene: TRBV6-5
j_gene: TRBJ2-7
d_gene: TRBD1

CDR3aa: CASSSSGSPHEQYF
CDR3nt: TGTGCCAGCAGTTCTAGCGGGAGTCCCCACGAGCAGTACTTC
abundance: once
v_gene: TRBV27
j_gene: TRBJ2-7
d_gene: TRBD2

CDR3aa: CASSSTNGQGGETQYF
CDR3nt: TGTGCCAGCAGCTCGACTAATGGACAGGGCGGGGAGACCCAGTACTTC
abundance: NA
v_gene: TRBV11-2
j_gene: TRBJ2-5
d_gene: TRBD1

CDR3aa: CASSFPPGTQYF
CDR3nt: TGCGCCAGCAGCTTCCCGCCCGGGACCCAGTACTTC
abundance: NA
v_gene: TRBV5-1
j_gene: TRBJ2-5
d_gene: NA

CDR3aa: CASGVPGGPETQYF
CDR3nt: TGTGCCAGCGGTGTTCCAGGGGGCCCCGAGACCCAGTACTTC
abundance: once
v_gene: TRBV7-9
j_gene: TRBJ2-5
d_gene: TRBD1

CDR3aa: CASSQEAHSYEQYF
CDR3nt: TGCGCCAGCAGCCAAGAAGCCCATTCCTACGAGCAGTACTTC
abundance: NA
v_gene: TRBV4-1
j_gene: TRBJ2-7
d_gene: NA

CDR3aa: CASSLTGAISEAFF
CDR3nt: TGTGCCAGCAGCTTGACAGGGGCGATATCTGAAGCTTTCTTT
abundance: few
v_gene: TRBV7-6
j_gene: TRBJ1-1
d_gene: TRBD1

CDR3aa: CASSLQHSGANVLTF
CDR3nt: TGTGCCAGCAGTTTACAGCACTCCGGGGCCAACGTCCTGACTTTC
abundance: NA
v_gene: TRBV6-5
j_gene: TRBJ2-6
d_gene: NA

CDR3aa: CAWSVLSGPYEQYF
CDR3nt: TGTGCCTGGAGTGTACTATCGGGTCCCTACGAGCAGTACTTC
abundance: NA
v_gene: TRBV30
j_gene: TRBJ2-7
d_gene: NA